The 20 T cell receptor beta chains presented below share a single source sample, sequenced in a study of CD8+ T cells in alopecia areata. In each case, RNA was isolated and then reverse transcribed into cDNA as the sequencing template. Libraries were prepared by immunoSEQ multiplex PCR; TCRdb keeps only in-frame clonotypes and omits some of them. The repertoire includes around 100,000 clones, roughly 53% of them detected once, and roughly 9% sits in the top ten. Material: CD4+ T cells sorted from blood. The receptors stem from a human donor in good health.

The chain recombines TRBV30 with TRBJ2-6; 8 nucleotides line up with TRBD1. V lost 2 bases, J lost 3 bases, and 3 bases stayed unmatched. This CDR3 comprises 15 residues. Germline V gene sequence: CDR1 GTSNPN, CDR2 SVGIG (reference sequence). CDR3 residues: CAWSSDRGGANVLTF. CDR3 bases: TGTGCCTGGAGTAGCGACAGGGGTGGGGCCAACGTCCTGACTTTC.

This clone was counted ten times or more. J is TRBJ2-2 and V is TRBV28; weak D call: TRBD2 (5 bases). The CDR3 loop spans 15 amino acids. Between the trimmed V and J ends, which lost 7 bases and 3 bases, there was a span of 15 bases. The germline V gene has CDR1 MDHEN and CDR2 SYDVKM. CDR3 region: CASTPGSVDTGELFF. The CDR3, as DNA: TGTGCCAGCACCCCGGGGTCGGTTGACACCGGGGAGCTGTTTTTT.

The chain couples TRBV29-1 to TRBJ2-5; tentative D call: TRBD2 (6 bases). V shed 2 bases and J shed 2 bases, with 9 bases lying between them. Germline CDR1 and CDR2: SQVTM and ANQGSEA. The CDR3 runs 13 residues. The CDR3 DNA is TGCAGCGTTGAACGGGGGAGGCAAGAGACCCAGTACTTC. This codes for CSVERGRQETQYF.

This rearrangement joins TRBV2 to TRBJ2-2; D gene uncertain. The germline CDR1 and CDR2 sequences are SNHLY and FYNNEI. Between the trimmed V and J ends, which lost 6 bases and 6 bases, there was a span of 14 bases. The CDR3 contains 14 residues. This chain's CDR3 is CASRETSRAGELFF. The CDR3 bases are TGTGCCAGCAGGGAGACCTCTCGGGCCGGGGAGCTGTTTTTT.

The table lists this clone with a count of one. The chain is built from TRBV5-6 and TRBJ1-5; D is unresolved. Trimming took 3 bases from V and 6 from J, leaving 7 bases between them. CDR3 length: 12 amino acids. CDR1 is SGHDT and CDR2 is YYEEEE in the germline V gene. The CDR3 bases are TGTGCCAGCAGCTCGGGTGGTCAGCCCCAGCATTTT. Protein product: CASSSGGQPQHF.

The chain employs TRBV6-5 and TRBJ1-2; D might be TRBD1 (5 bases). The V gene lost 6 bases and the J gene lost 4 bases, with 12 bases spanning the gap. Per germline, CDR1 MNHEY and CDR2 SVGAGI. CDR3 length equals 13 residues. The DNA of the CDR3 is TGTGCCAGCAGCCCGGGACGGCTCTATGGCTACACCTTC. It encodes CASSPGRLYGYTF.

The rearrangement uses TRBV4-1 and TRBJ1-5, with D possibly being TRBD1 (5 bases). This CDR3 has 17 amino acids. Trimming left V 4 bases short and J 3 bases short, with 19 bases between. Germline CDR1 reads MGHRA; CDR2 reads YSYEKL. CDR3 nucleotides: TGCGCCAGCAGCCGCGGCCCAGGGAGGGAAAACAATCAGCCCCAGCATTTT. It translates to CASSRGPGRENNQPQHF.

A few counts support this clone. The chain has TRBV29-1 and TRBJ2-6; no definite D call. Germline V gene sequence: CDR1 SQVTM, CDR2 ANQGSEA. CDR3 length: 13 residues. Trimming took off 4 bases at V and 4 bases at J, with 8 bases between the two ends. CDR3 amino acids: CSVGHSGANVLTF. The CDR3 DNA is TGCAGCGTTGGACACTCCGGGGCCAACGTCCTGACTTTC. Filled out from reference TRBV29-1 and TRBJ2-6, the complete variable domain reads SAVISQKPSRDICQRGTSLTIQCQVDSQVTMMFWYRQQPGQSLTLIATANQGSEATYESGFVIDKFPISRPNLTFSTLTVSNMSPEDSSIYLCSVGHSGANVLTFGAGSRLTVL.

In its sample, this clone is medium-sized. The V call is TRBV23-1, the J call TRBJ1-1, with a weak D call TRBD1 (5 bases). TRBV23-1 is an ORF; its function is uncertain. Between the trimmed V and J ends, which lost 2 bases and 1 base, there was a span of 11 bases. The CDR3 covers 15 residues. The CDR3 protein is CASSQTGFGNTEAFF. The CDR3 region has the DNA TGCGCCAGCAGTCAAACAGGTTTCGGGAACACTGAAGCTTTCTTT.

This clone was recorded only once. This chain links TRBV7-9 with TRBJ2-5, with 8 bases fitting TRBD2. This CDR3 has 18 amino acids. J lost 4 bases, V lost 0 bases, and 13 bases had no gene match. Germline V gives CDR1 SEHNR, CDR2 FQNEAQ (reference sequence). The DNA for the CDR3 is TGTGCCAGCAGCTTAGCGGCTAGCGGGTTCGGGTATGGAGAGACCCAGTACTTC. It codes for CASSLAASGFGYGETQYF.

The table lists this clone with a few counts. The V and J genes are TRBV25-1 and TRBJ1-1, with D unresolved. CDR3 length equals 13 residues. Per the germline V gene, CDR1 is MGHDK and CDR2 is SYGVNS. The V gene lost 7 bases and the J gene lost 0 bases, with 9 bases spanning the gap. The CDR3 region is CASNGNMNTEAFF. DNA for the CDR3: TGTGCCAGCAACGGGAACATGAACACTGAAGCTTTCTTT.

A remark on this clone: One end of the junction does not line up with germline, which may come from a read error. The chain recombines TRBV7-7 with TRBJ1-4, with a tentative D call TRBD1 (6 bases). This CDR3 spans 16 amino acids. CDR1 is SSHAT and CDR2 is FNYEAQ in the germline V gene (reference sequence). DNA of the CDR3: TGTGCTAGCAGCTCGAAAACAGGGACCTCAGGTGAAAAACTGTTTTTT. The encoded protein is CASSSKTGTSGEKLFF.

This chain joins TRBV5-1 and TRBJ1-1; no definite D call. Trimming shortened V by 0 bases and J by 0 bases, and 6 bases separated the two germline ends. This CDR3 has 14 amino acids. Germline-derived CDR1 and CDR2 are SGHRS and YFSETQ. CDR3 in amino acids: CASSLEAVNTEAFF. In DNA, the CDR3 is TGCGCCAGCAGCTTGGAGGCGGTGAACACTGAAGCTTTCTTT.

J is TRBJ2-7 and V is TRBV13; 12 bases align to TRBD2. Germline-derived CDR1 and CDR2 are PRHDT and FYEKMQ (reference sequence). The CDR3 contains 16 residues. Trimming at V came to 0 bases and at J to 4 bases, leaving 4 bases not matched to a gene. CDR3 in DNA: TGTGCCAGCAGCTTAGGGACTAGCGGGGGATTTTACGAGCAGTACTTC. It yields the protein CASSLGTSGGFYEQYF. Filled out from reference TRBV13 and TRBJ2-7, the complete variable domain reads AAGVIQSPRHLIKEKRETATLKCYPIPRHDTVYWYQQGPGQDPQFLISFYEKMQSDKGSIPDRFSAQQFSDYHSELNMSSLELGDSALYFCASSLGTSGGFYEQYFGPGTRLTVT.

This clone appeared a few times. The chain links TRBV5-1 to TRBJ2-3; tentatively, D is TRBD2 (6 bases). CDR1 and CDR2 (germline): SGHRS, YFSETQ. CDR3 length: 14 residues. Trimming took off 4 bases at V and 1 base at J, with 10 bases between the two ends. For the CDR3, the DNA is TGCGCCAGCAGCCTAGCGTCGGGCACAGATACGCAGTATTTT. It yields the protein CASSLASGTDTQYF.

This clone was counted once. This chain connects TRBV30 to TRBJ1-2; 7 bases align to TRBD1. Germline lookup yields CDR1 GTSNPN and CDR2 SVGIG (reference sequence). There are 14 residues in the CDR3. After removal of 7 bases from V and 6 bases from J, the junction contained 14 bases not matched to a gene. The CDR3 spells CASPSRQGIHGYTF. The CDR3 nucleotides are TGTGCCTCTCCCTCCCGACAGGGAATACATGGCTACACCTTC.

This clone was seen more than once but under ten times. In DNA form, the CDR3 reads TGTGCCAGCAGCCCTACTCGGGGGTACGAGCAGTACTTC. Translating it yields CASSPTRGYEQYF. The J gene is TRBJ2-7, the V gene TRBV28; a possible D gene is TRBD2 (6 bases). CDR1 and CDR2 from the germline V gene are MDHEN and SYDVKM. There are 13 residues in the CDR3. V was pared by 6 bases and J by 4 bases, with 13 bases between.

The chain joins TRBV25-1 to TRBJ1-6, with D unresolved. Trimming stripped 6 bases from V and 4 bases from J, with 19 bases between. The germline gives CDR1 MGHDK, CDR2 SYGVNS. The CDR3 runs 17 residues. In nucleotides, the CDR3 is TGTGCCAGCAGCCGTGTGGGGTTGGGGAGTTATAATTCACCCCTCCACTTT. It yields the protein CASSRVGLGSYNSPLHF.

This clone appeared a few times. The CDR3 region is CASSLVAGANVLTF. Here the CDR3 DNA reads TGTGCCAGCAGCTTAGTAGCTGGGGCCAACGTCCTGACTTTC. The rearrangement uses TRBV7-2 and TRBJ2-6; D uncertain. V lost 1 base, J lost 2 bases, and 3 bases lay in between. This CDR3 has 14 amino acids. The germline V gene encodes CDR1 SGHTA and CDR2 FQGNSA. Combining the CDR3 with reference TRBV7-2 and TRBJ2-6 gives the whole variable domain GAGVSQSPSNKVTEKGKDVELRCDPISGHTALYWYRQSLGQGLEFLIYFQGNSAPDKSGLPSDRFSAERTGGSVSTLTIQRTQQEDSAVYLCASSLVAGANVLTFGAGSRLTVL.

The sample holds a few counts of this clone. The rearrangement links TRBV11-2 to TRBJ2-7; 8 bases match TRBD2. The CDR3 runs 17 residues. Germline CDR1 reads SGHAT; CDR2 reads FQNNGV. V was pared by 1 base and J by 2 bases, with 10 bases of the junction left unmatched. As DNA, the CDR3 is TGTGCCAGCAGCTTAGGGGCAGCGGGGGTGCTAACCTACGAGCAGTACTTC. It yields the protein CASSLGAAGVLTYEQYF.